The 20 T cell receptor beta chains below were found in one sample sequenced in a study of shared clonotypes between healthy human individuals. Measured with immunoSEQ multiplex PCR; TCRdb has only the in-frame clones, and not every one. The profile shows 600,000 to 800,000 clones, 55% to 80% of them singletons. The material sequenced was memory CD4+ T cells sorted from blood. Subset denoted: CD45RA-negative fraction. Source of these receptors: a woman in her 30s in good health.

The J gene is TRBJ1-4, the V gene TRBV18; 7 nucleotides agree with TRBD1. Per the germline V gene, CDR1 is KGHSH and CDR2 is LQKENI. CDR3 length: 16 residues. Trimming removed 4 bases from V and 1 base from J; junction bases left unmatched: 6. The CDR3 DNA is TGTGCCAGCTCACAAAGACAGGGCGGAACTAATGAAAAACTGTTTTTT. Translation gives CASSQRQGGTNEKLFF.

This clone appeared a few times. The chain uses TRBV7-2 and TRBJ2-2; D could derive from TRBD1 or TRBD2 (5 bases each). The CDR3 has 16 amino acids. V lost 2 bases to trimming and J lost 4 bases, with 14 bases between them. The germline V gene encodes CDR1 SGHTA and CDR2 FQGNSA. The CDR3 sequence: CASSLYGTGRTGELFF. Written as DNA, the CDR3 is TGTGCCAGCAGCTTATATGGAACGGGGCGCACCGGGGAGCTGTTTTTT. Based on the CDR3 plus reference TRBV7-2 and TRBJ2-2, the full variable domain is GAGVSQSPSNKVTEKGKDVELRCDPISGHTALYWYRQSLGQGLEFLIYFQGNSAPDKSGLPSDRFSAERTGGSVSTLTIQRTQQEDSAVYLCASSLYGTGRTGELFFGEGSRLTVL.

This sequence joins TRBV5-1 and TRBJ1-5; the D gene is possibly TRBD1 (5 bases). V shed 5 bases and J shed 5 bases, with 14 bases lying between them. Germline CDR1 SGHRS, CDR2 YFSETQ. CDR3 length: 14 amino acids. CDR3 loop: CASRLQVGDQPQHF. The CDR3 DNA reads TGCGCCAGCAGATTACAGGTAGGGGATCAGCCCCAGCATTTT.

This clone has just a few counts. The chain employs TRBV19 and TRBJ1-2; D is possibly TRBD1 (6 bases). Trimming pared 5 bases from V and 8 bases from J, leaving 21 bases between. In germline, CDR1 is LNHDA, CDR2 SQIVND (reference sequence). The CDR3 consists of 15 residues. The CDR3 sequence: CASSVTGTTGEGYTF. CDR3 sequence (DNA): TGTGCCAGTAGTGTCACCGGGACAACAGGAGAAGGCTACACCTTC.

V gene TRBV28 combines with J gene TRBJ2-1; 7 positions agree with TRBD1. The CDR3 has 17 amino acids. The V gene's germline CDR1 is MDHEN and CDR2 SYDVKM. V was pared by 3 bases and J by 5 bases, with 13 bases of the junction left unmatched. CDR3: CASSFWTGRRGDNEQFF. The CDR3 DNA is TGTGCCAGCAGTTTTTGGACAGGACGCAGGGGCGACAATGAGCAGTTCTTC.

The chain uses TRBV5-1 and TRBJ2-5, with D perhaps TRBD1 (6 bases). The ends were cut back, 4 bases at V and 1 base at J, with 14 bases in the middle. This CDR3 spans 15 amino acids. Germline V lookup: CDR1 SGHRS, CDR2 YFSETQ. The CDR3 DNA follows: TGCGCCAGCAGCCAAGCGACAGGAACCCAAGAGACCCAGTACTTC. Translation gives CASSQATGTQETQYF.

V and J are TRBV11-1 and TRBJ2-5; D is perhaps TRBD2 (5 bases). Between the trimmed V and J ends, which lost 5 bases and 1 base, there was a span of 14 bases. The CDR3 length is 15 residues. Germline V gene sequence: CDR1 SGHAT, CDR2 FQDESV (reference sequence). The CDR3 is CASSPRERSQETQYF. The CDR3 DNA reads as TGTGCCAGCAGCCCCAGAGAGCGGTCCCAAGAGACCCAGTACTTC. Using reference TRBV11-1 and TRBJ2-5 for the parts outside the CDR3, the full variable domain is EAEVAQSPRYKITEKSQAVAFWCDPISGHATLYWYRQILGQGPELLVQFQDESVVDDSQLPKDRFSAERLKGVDSTLKIQPAELGDSAMYLCASSPRERSQETQYFGPGTRLLVL.

Only a few counts were recorded for this clone. The V gene is TRBV18, the J gene TRBJ1-2; possibly TRBD1 for D (5 bases). The CDR3 extends over 17 amino acids. Trimming cost V 0 bases and J 4 bases, with 18 bases left between them. Germline assignment: CDR1 KGHSH and CDR2 LQKENI. The CDR3: CASSPPSQGVAGYGYTF. The CDR3, as DNA: TGTGCCAGCTCACCACCTTCCCAGGGCGTTGCTGGCTATGGCTACACCTTC.

This clone appeared a single time. The chain is built from TRBV27 and TRBJ2-7; the match to TRBD2 covers 7 bases. This CDR3 spans 14 amino acids. Per the germline V gene, CDR1 is MNHEY and CDR2 is SMNVEV (reference sequence). The J segment lost 6 bases and the V segment lost 8 bases, leaving 13 bases of the junction unmatched. Here the CDR3 DNA reads TGTGCCAGCGGAGGACTCGGGAGGAGGGGCGAGCAGTACTTC. It is translated as CASGGLGRRGEQYF.

The rearrangement links TRBV6-5 to TRBJ2-1; D not resolved. Germline lookup yields CDR1 MNHEY and CDR2 SVGAGI. V gave up 6 bases and J gave up 3 bases, with 12 bases separating them. The CDR3 is made up of 14 amino acids. Here the CDR3 reads CASSPHWDYNEQFF. The CDR3 DNA reads as TGTGCCAGCAGCCCACACTGGGACTACAATGAGCAGTTCTTC.

This clone was picked up a small number of times. The rearrangement uses TRBV28 and TRBJ1-2; maybe TRBD1 (6 bases). The V gene's germline CDR1 is MDHEN and CDR2 SYDVKM. This CDR3 contains 14 residues. Trimming shortened V by 6 bases and J by 4 bases, and 15 bases separated the two germline ends. CDR3 residues: CASSLQGFIYGYTF. The DNA of the CDR3 is TGTGCCAGCAGCTTACAGGGTTTCATCTATGGCTACACCTTC.

The chain has TRBV27 and TRBJ2-1; no firm D call. The CDR3 is made up of 15 amino acids. The ends were cut back, 1 base at V and 0 bases at J, with 7 bases in the middle. Germline values: CDR1 MNHEY, CDR2 SMNVEV (reference sequence). CDR3 DNA: TGTGCCAGCAGTTTATGGTCCAGCTCCTACAATGAGCAGTTCTTC. Translated, it gives CASSLWSSSYNEQFF.

The chain links TRBV10-3 to TRBJ2-5; no clear D. The CDR3 covers 13 residues. V was pared by 4 bases and J by 4 bases, with 10 bases between. Germline V gene data show CDR1 as ENHRY and CDR2 as SYGVKD. The CDR3 region has the DNA TGTGCCATCAGTGGGAAGTTCCGAGAGACCCAGTACTTC. As protein: CAISGKFRETQYF.

This clone was seen a handful of times. The chain uses TRBV4-1 and TRBJ2-1; D is tentatively TRBD1 or TRBD2 (5 bases each). Between the trimmed V and J ends, which lost 0 bases and 4 bases, there was a span of 10 bases. Germline V gene lookup returns CDR1 MGHRA and CDR2 YSYEKL. This CDR3 region has 15 residues. The CDR3 DNA reads as TGCGCCAGCAGCCAAGAAGGGACGGGTTACAATGAGCAGTTCTTC. Residues: CASSQEGTGYNEQFF.

The chain recombines TRBV9 with TRBJ2-7; TRBD1 matches at 8 bases. The CDR3 totals 19 residues. V was clipped by 0 bases and J by 5 bases; unmatched bases: 19. Per the germline V gene, CDR1 is SGDLS and CDR2 is YYNGEE. The CDR3 loop is CASSVGPGGGWTRTNEQYF. In DNA form, the CDR3 reads TGTGCCAGCAGCGTAGGCCCAGGGGGCGGTTGGACTCGCACTAACGAGCAGTACTTC.

This CDR3 is CASRVTGVEETQYF. For the CDR3, the DNA is TGCGCCAGCAGGGTGACAGGGGTCGAGGAGACCCAGTACTTC. This chain uses TRBV5-1 with TRBJ2-5; 8 bases agree with TRBD1. The germline V gene encodes CDR1 SGHRS and CDR2 YFSETQ. The CDR3 contains 14 residues. V lost 5 bases to trimming and J lost 5 bases; unmatched junction nucleotides: 8. Full variable domain (outside the CDR3, taken from reference TRBV5-1 and TRBJ2-5): KAGVTQTPRYLIKTRGQQVTLSCSPISGHRSVSWYQQTPGQGLQFLFEYFSETQRNKGNFPGRFSGRQFSNSRSEMNVSTLELGDSALYLCASRVTGVEETQYFGPGTRLLVL.

This clone came up once. This chain connects TRBV5-1 to TRBJ2-1; 15 bases map to TRBD2. The CDR3 extends over 17 amino acids. With V trimmed by 4 bases and J by 5 bases, 7 bases remained unmatched. Germline V gene data show CDR1 as SGHRS and CDR2 as YFSETQ. CDR3 DNA sequence: TGCGCCAGCAGCCGAGGGACTAGCGGGGGGAACCACAATGAGCAGTTCTTC. It yields the protein CASSRGTSGGNHNEQFF.

This clone was observed once. The chain combines TRBV28 with TRBJ1-4; D unclear. This CDR3 region has 14 residues. Trimming pared 2 bases from V and 8 bases from J, leaving 12 bases between. In germline, CDR1 is MDHEN, CDR2 SYDVKM. The CDR3 DNA follows: TGTGCCAGCAGTTTAGCCACTGAGGGAGAAAAACTGTTTTTT. It is translated as CASSLATEGEKLFF.

This clone has only a few counts. In the same sample, other DNA sequences code for this CDR3. The chain has TRBV7-9 and TRBJ2-7; 8 positions match TRBD1. V dropped 5 bases and J dropped 4; count of bases not matched to a gene: 7. The CDR3 totals 14 residues. Germline CDR1 reads SEHNR; CDR2 reads FQNEAQ (reference sequence). As DNA, the CDR3 is TGTGCCAGCAGCCCCGGGACAGGTGGATACGAGCAGTACTTC. This translates into CASSPGTGGYEQYF.

The rearrangement joins TRBV7-9 to TRBJ2-2, with 11 positions matching TRBD1. The germline V gene encodes CDR1 SEHNR and CDR2 FQNEAQ (reference sequence). Germline trimming cut 4 bases from V and 7 bases from J; bases unmatched to any gene: 2. CDR3 length: 14 amino acids. CDR3 sequence reads: CASSSDRGLGELFF. The DNA of the CDR3 is TGTGCCAGCAGCTCGGACAGGGGGCTCGGGGAGCTGTTTTTT.